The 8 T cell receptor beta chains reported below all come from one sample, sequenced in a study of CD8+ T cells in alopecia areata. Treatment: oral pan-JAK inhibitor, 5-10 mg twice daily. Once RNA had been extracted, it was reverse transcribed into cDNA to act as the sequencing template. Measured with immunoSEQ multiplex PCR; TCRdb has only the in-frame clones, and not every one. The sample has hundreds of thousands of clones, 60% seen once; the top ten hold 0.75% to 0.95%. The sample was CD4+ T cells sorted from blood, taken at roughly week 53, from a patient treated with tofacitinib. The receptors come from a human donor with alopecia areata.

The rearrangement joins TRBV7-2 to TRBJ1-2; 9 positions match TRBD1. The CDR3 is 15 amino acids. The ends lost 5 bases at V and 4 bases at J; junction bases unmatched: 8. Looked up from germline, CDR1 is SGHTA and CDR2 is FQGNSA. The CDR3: CASSPVDRGGYGYTF. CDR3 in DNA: TGTGCCAGCAGCCCAGTGGACAGGGGAGGCTATGGCTACACCTTC.

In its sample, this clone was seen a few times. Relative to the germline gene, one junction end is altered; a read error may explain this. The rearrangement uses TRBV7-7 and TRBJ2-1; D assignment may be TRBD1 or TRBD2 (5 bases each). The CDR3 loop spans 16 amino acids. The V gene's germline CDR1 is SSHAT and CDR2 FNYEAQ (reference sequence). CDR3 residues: CASSPRLAGTGDEQFF. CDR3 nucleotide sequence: TGTGCTAGCAGCCCCCGGCTAGCTGGGACGGGCGATGAGCAGTTCTTC.

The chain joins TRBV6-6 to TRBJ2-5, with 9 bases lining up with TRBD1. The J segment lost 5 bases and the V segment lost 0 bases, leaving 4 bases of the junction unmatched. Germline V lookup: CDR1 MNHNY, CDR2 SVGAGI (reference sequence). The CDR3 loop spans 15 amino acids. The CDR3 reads CASSYSQGAMETQYF. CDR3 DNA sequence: TGTGCCAGCAGTTACTCACAGGGGGCCATGGAGACCCAGTACTTC.

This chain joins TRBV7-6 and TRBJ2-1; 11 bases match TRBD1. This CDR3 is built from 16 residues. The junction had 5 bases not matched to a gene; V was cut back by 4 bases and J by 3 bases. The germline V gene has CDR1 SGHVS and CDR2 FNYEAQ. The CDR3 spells CASSSPGTGGYNEQFF. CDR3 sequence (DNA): TGTGCCAGCAGCTCCCCCGGGACAGGGGGCTACAATGAGCAGTTCTTC.

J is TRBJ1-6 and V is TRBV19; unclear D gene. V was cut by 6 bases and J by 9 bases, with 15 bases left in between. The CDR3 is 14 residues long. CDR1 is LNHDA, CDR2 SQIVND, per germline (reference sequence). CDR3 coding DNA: TGTGCCAGTAGCCCCGGAGGGTTGGGTTCACCCCTCCACTTT. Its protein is CASSPGGLGSPLHF.

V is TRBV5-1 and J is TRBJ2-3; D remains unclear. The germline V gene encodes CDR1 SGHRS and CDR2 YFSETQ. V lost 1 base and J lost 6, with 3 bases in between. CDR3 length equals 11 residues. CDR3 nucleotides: TGCGCCAGCAGCTTGATGGATACGCAGTATTTT. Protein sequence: CASSLMDTQYF.

The chain's CDR3 is CASSFTGQGADGYTF. The DNA of the CDR3 is TGCGCCAGCAGCTTTACGGGACAGGGGGCTGATGGCTACACCTTC. The chain has TRBV5-1 and TRBJ1-2; 12 nucleotides agree with TRBD1. CDR3 length equals 15 residues. V gave up 2 bases and J gave up 6 bases; unmatched junction bases: 5. Germline V lookup: CDR1 SGHRS, CDR2 YFSETQ. Full variable domain (rest looked up from reference TRBV5-1 and TRBJ1-2): KAGVTQTPRYLIKTRGQQVTLSCSPISGHRSVSWYQQTPGQGLQFLFEYFSETQRNKGNFPGRFSGRQFSNSRSEMNVSTLELGDSALYLCASSFTGQGADGYTFGSGTRLTVV.

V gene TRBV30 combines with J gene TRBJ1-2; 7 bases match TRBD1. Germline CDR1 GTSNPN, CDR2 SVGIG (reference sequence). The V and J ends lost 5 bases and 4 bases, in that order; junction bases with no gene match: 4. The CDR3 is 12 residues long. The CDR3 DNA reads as TGTGCCTGGGACCACAGGGGCTATGGCTACACCTTC. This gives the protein CAWDHRGYGYTF.